This TCR beta chain is drawn from a study of OX40 agonist ivuxolimab in advanced cancers. Looking at the study overall: Age averaged approximately 60 years (range roughly 23 to 80), and approximately 80% were male.

This clone appeared once. As yet, its antigen is unknown. Profiling relied on immunoSEQ multiplex PCR, and the TCRdb table lists in-frame clones only, not all of them. The repertoire includes roughly 100,000 clones, about 92% of them detected once, and 0.26% sits in the top ten. The CDR3 has 14 residues. V gave up 2 bases and J gave up 10 bases; unmatched junction bases: 5. The germline CDR1 and CDR2 sequences are MNHNS and SASEGT. Study-wide results and limits: Partial responders treated at 0.1-3.0 mg/kg exhibited clonal expansion among the lowest measured. On average, CD8+ T cells had more expanded clones than CD4+. Both blood CD4+ and CD8+ T cells showed clonal growth by week 6 at 0.1 to 3.0 mg/kg.

This receptor was identified in an adult with an advanced solid tumor such as melanoma, head and neck, liver or kidney cancer. This specimen was CD4+ or CD8+ T cells sorted from blood, taken in a trial of the OX40 agonist ivuxolimab. This chain connects TRBV6-1 to TRBJ2-1, with TRBD2 matching over 10 bases. The CDR3 region is CASSELGLAREQFF. The CDR3 coding sequence is TGTGCCAGCAGTGAATTGGGACTAGCGCGCGAGCAGTTCTTC.